This entry is about one T cell receptor beta chain. Antigen specificity is unknown. There are 17 residues in the CDR3. Trimming removed 4 bases at V and 0 bases at J, with 16 bases between. CDR1 MNHNS and CDR2 SASEGT come from the germline V gene. PCR primers comprised 60 Vbeta and 13 Jbeta primers. Repertoires were generated with immunoSEQ multiplex PCR, while TCRdb's copy carries only in-frame clones and drops some. The table shows 150,000 to 200,000 clones, with 80% to 90% occurring only once. The data stem from a study of cytomegalovirus exposure and HLA in healthy donors. The wider study: Unique TCRs from HLA-typed donors, roughly 87 million of them, were held in an early data release. Study-wide findings and caveats: Productive rates of about 90% or about 30% were seen for most TCR beta V segments in an earlier analysis.

The TCR comes from a young man in good health and CMV-seropositive. This chain links TRBV6-1 with TRBJ1-5, with a weak D call TRBD1 (5 bases). The specimen sequenced was PBMCs. This chain's CDR3 is CASSAGGGQVSNQPQHF. The CDR3 nucleotides are TGTGCCAGCAGTGCCGGCGGCGGACAAGTTAGCAATCAGCCCCAGCATTTT.